The source of this TCR beta chain is a study of shared clonotypes between healthy human individuals. Turning to the study itself: Per donor, CD8 memory used one plate, CD8 naive used two, CD4 memory used three and CD4 naive used three.

Free of recent acute infections or vaccinations, the donors were healthy HIV-negative adults. About this clone itself: One end of the junction is discordant with germline, which a read error may explain.

Replicate PCRs run on sorted subsets employed approximately 0.2 ug DNA, roughly 30,000 T cell genomes. Source study methods: With immunoSEQ giving junction-only sequences and no quality scores, filtering differed. Assay: immunoSEQ multiplex PCR; the TCRdb copy retains only in-frame clones and omits some. That table is the source of V, J and clone size, and D and trimming were worked out from the DNA. Here the sample spans around 1.5 million clones, 98% being singletons. The CDR3 covers 13 residues. The germline V gene has CDR1 LGHNA and CDR2 YSLEER. Sequencing input: naive CD4+ T cells sorted from blood. Subset of the sample: CD45RA+ positively selected. This rearrangement joins TRBV4-3 to TRBJ2-1; weak D call: TRBD1 (6 bases). The source is a man younger than 45 in good health. The CDR3 reads CASSQEIGQPDVF. CDR3 coding DNA: TGCGCCAGCAGCCAAGAAATTGGACAGCCTGACGTCTTC.